The 8 T cell receptor beta chains presented below share a single source sample, sequenced in a study of T cells in Graves' hyperthyroidism and ophthalmopathy. Amplification targeted TCR beta CDR3 regions from RNA transcripts. Researchers ran a first-round RT-PCR on the TCR CDR3 using the HTBI primer set. TCRdb fed the multiplex PCR reads into MiXCR, producing one record per CDR3 protein. The sample holds 450,000 to 700,000 distinct CDR3 sequences, 46% seen once. Sequences were obtained from peripheral blood or thyroid tissue (not recorded which). All receptors derive from a young woman with Graves' hyperthyroidism.

This clonotype was counted once. The CDR3 is CASSSIERPAGGELFF. The CDR3 DNA reads TGTGCCAGCAGTTCCATAGAGAGGCCTGCGGGGGGGGAGCTGTTTTTT. The chain uses TRBV12-3 or TRBV12-4 and TRBJ2-2; tentative D call: TRBD2 (6 bases). V was clipped by 4 bases and J by 8 bases, with 20 bases between them. The CDR3 extends over 16 amino acids.

To note about this clonotype: Just one base apart from a much larger clone, this may be a read error. The rearrangement joins TRBV5-6 to TRBJ2-5; D ambiguous. CDR3 size: 14 residues. Germline CDR1 SGHDT, CDR2 YYEEEE. DNA for the CDR3: TGTGCCAGCAGCTTGGAAGAGCTCCAAGAGGCCCAGTACTTC. Encoded protein: CASSLEELQEAQYF.

With respect to this clonotype: Given a much more abundant clone one base away, this may be a read error. This likely comes from a read error, as the CDR3 has no conserved phenylalanine or tryptophan at its end. This chain joins TRBV19 and TRBJ1-1; TRBD1 might be the D (5 bases). Germline CDR1 and CDR2: LNHDA and SQIVND (reference sequence). This CDR3 region has 13 residues. V lost 9 bases, J lost 2 bases, and 13 bases lay in between. The CDR3 DNA sequence: TGTGCCAGCAGGACAAACTTTAACACTGAAGCTTTCCTT. This codes for CASRTNFNTEAFL.

This clonotype was seen a single time. The chain combines TRBV12-3 or TRBV12-4 with TRBJ1-6, with D possibly matching TRBD1 (6 bases). Trimming left V 4 bases short and J 9 bases short, with 13 bases between. This CDR3 has 14 residues. CDR3 amino acids: CASSSTGIGSPLHF. The CDR3 DNA follows: TGTGCCAGCAGTTCAACAGGGATAGGTTCACCCCTCCACTTT.

The CDR3 sequence is CASSPYRGAGQPQHF. The CDR3 bases are TGTGCCAGCAGCCCGTACAGGGGCGCGGGTCAGCCCCAGCATTTT. The chain couples TRBV7-4 to TRBJ1-5, with TRBD1 matching 7 bases. Unmatched junction bases numbered 10, after V lost 5 bases and J lost 6 bases. Per germline, CDR1 SGHVT and CDR2 SQSDAQ. This CDR3 comprises 15 residues.

The chain carries TRBV20-1 and TRBJ1-2, with a weak D call TRBD1 (5 bases). Germline CDR1 and CDR2: DFQATT and SNEGSKA (reference sequence). V lost 3 bases to trimming and J lost 5 bases, with 13 bases between them. CDR3 length equals 13 residues. CDR3 nucleotide sequence: TGCAGTGCTAGCTGGGACGATAGATATGGCTACACCTTC. As protein: CSASWDDRYGYTF.

In this sample, this clonotype turned up many times. The chain joins TRBV7-2 to TRBJ2-3; TRBD2 matches at 8 bases. Germline lookup yields CDR1 SGHTA and CDR2 FQGNSA. V lost 5 bases, J lost 0 bases, and 1 base stayed unmatched. The CDR3 length is 14 residues. The CDR3 region has the DNA TGTGCCAGCAGCACTAGCGGAAGCACAGATACGCAGTATTTT. This sequence encodes CASSTSGSTDTQYF.

In this sample, this clonotype turned up many times. V is TRBV29-1 and J is TRBJ1-2, with D unresolved. This CDR3 spans 14 amino acids. V gave up 2 bases and J gave up 0 bases, with 10 bases separating them. CDR1 is SQVTM, CDR2 ANQGSEA, per germline. CDR3 residues: CSVEKGSANYGYTF. The CDR3, as DNA: TGCAGCGTTGAAAAGGGATCGGCTAACTATGGCTACACCTTC.